These T cell receptor beta chains were read from a single sample in a study of blood T cell repertoires in COVID-19. The data were produced by immunoSEQ multiplex PCR, yet TCRdb's version contains in-frame clones alone and is incomplete. Here the sample spans roughly 200,000 clones, about 87% being singletons. The material sequenced was peripheral blood. These TCRs come from a man in his 60s who had recovered from COVID-19. Both conserved end residues are part of each CDR3. Each record gives: J gene, D gene, clone size, V gene, CDR3 protein, CDR3 DNA. D genes are given only for firm matches. Only part of the rows carry a size: once, few, many, or a class if the clone is expanded.

>TRBJ2-7|TRBD2|NA|TRBV7-2
CASSLGVGTSGGEQYF
TGTGCCAGCAGCTTAGGGGTTGGGACTAGCGGCGGAGAGCAGTACTTC
>TRBJ1-3|NA|few|TRBV7-9
CASSLFAVSGNTIYF
TGTGCCAGCAGCCTCTTCGCGGTATCTGGAAACACCATATATTTT
>TRBJ1-1|NA|NA|TRBV30
CAWSPGGRVRTEAFF
TGTGCCTGGAGTCCCGGCGGGAGGGTAAGGACTGAAGCTTTCTTT
>TRBJ1-4|NA|NA|TRBV3-1/TRBV3-2
CASSFQAEEGEKLFF
TGTGCCAGCAGCTTTCAAGCGGAGGAGGGTGAAAAACTGTTTTTT
>TRBJ2-3|NA|NA|TRBV5-1
CASSQRGGDSTDTQYF
TGCGCCAGCAGCCAAAGGGGGGGAGATAGCACAGATACGCAGTATTTT
>TRBJ2-1|NA|NA|TRBV6-6
CASSPDSQQFF
TGTGCCAGCAGCCCTGACAGTCAGCAGTTCTTC
>TRBJ2-1|TRBD2|NA|TRBV18
CASWPAGGSGEQFF
TGTGCCAGCTGGCCGGCGGGAGGATCTGGTGAGCAGTTCTTC
>TRBJ2-2|TRBD1|NA|TRBV6-5
CASRKTGVNTGELFF
TGTGCCAGCAGGAAGACAGGGGTGAACACCGGGGAGCTGTTTTTT
>TRBJ2-7|TRBD1|NA|TRBV5-6
CASSPGGDLHEQYF
TGTGCCAGCAGCCCAGGGGGAGACCTCCACGAGCAGTACTTC
>TRBJ1-1|TRBD1|NA|TRBV18
CASSRQGALDTEAFF
TGTGCCAGCTCAAGACAGGGGGCGCTCGACACTGAAGCTTTCTTT
>TRBJ1-5|NA|NA|TRBV28
CASRTLGQPQHF
TGTGCCAGCAGGACCCTAGGACAGCCCCAGCATTTT
>TRBJ2-7|NA|NA|TRBV29-1
CSALTLYEQYF
TGCAGCGCCCTAACCCTATACGAGCAGTACTTC
>TRBJ2-2|NA|NA|TRBV7-2
CASSLGRVNTGELFF
TGTGCCAGCAGCTTAGGGAGGGTTAACACCGGGGAGCTGTTTTTT
>TRBJ2-1|TRBD1|NA|TRBV11-3
CASSTGTASYNEQFF
TGTGCCAGCAGCACCGGGACAGCTTCTTACAATGAGCAGTTCTTC
>TRBJ1-1|TRBD1|NA|TRBV7-2
CASSLTGGAGNTEAFF
TGTGCCAGCAGCCTGACAGGGGGCGCTGGGAACACTGAAGCTTTCTTT
>TRBJ2-3|NA|NA|TRBV3-1/TRBV3-2
CASSQGSLADTQYF
TGTGCCAGCAGCCAAGGAAGCTTAGCAGATACGCAGTATTTT
>TRBJ2-1|TRBD2|NA|TRBV2
CATLGGEEFF
TGTGCCACCCTGGGAGGGGAGGAGTTCTTC
>TRBJ1-1|TRBD1|NA|TRBV30
CAWRLPQGKTFF
TGTGCCTGGAGACTACCACAGGGGAAAACTTTCTTT
>TRBJ1-1|NA|NA|TRBV9
CASSVSWANTEAFF
TGTGCCAGCAGCGTGAGTTGGGCGAACACTGAAGCTTTCTTT
>TRBJ1-1|TRBD1|NA|TRBV11-2
CASSSGQGMNTEAFF
TGTGCCAGCAGCTCTGGACAGGGAATGAACACTGAAGCTTTCTTT
>TRBJ1-1|NA|NA|TRBV29-1
CSVDRGLNTEAFF
TGCAGCGTTGACAGGGGATTGAACACTGAAGCTTTCTTT
>TRBJ1-4|TRBD1|NA|TRBV15
CATSRVGQTDEKLFF
TGTGCCACCAGCAGAGTGGGACAGACCGATGAAAAACTGTTTTTT
>TRBJ1-2|NA|NA|TRBV30
CAWTAGAGYGYTF
TGTGCCTGGACCGCGGGGGCGGGTTATGGCTACACCTTC
>TRBJ2-7|NA|NA|TRBV7-9
CASSLADFYEQYF
TGTGCCAGCAGCTTAGCGGACTTCTACGAGCAGTACTTC
>TRBJ1-5|NA|NA|TRBV7-9
CASSLAPGSQPQHF
TGTGCCAGCAGCTTAGCGCCAGGGTCTCAGCCCCAGCATTTT
>TRBJ2-1|TRBD2|NA|TRBV6-5
CASSYILAGSHNEQFF
TGTGCCAGCAGTTACATCCTAGCGGGAAGCCACAATGAGCAGTTCTTC
>TRBJ2-2|NA|NA|TRBV2
CASNPVGGTNIGELFF
TGTGCCAGCAACCCCGTCGGCGGCACGAACATCGGGGAGCTGTTTTTT
>TRBJ2-2|NA|NA|TRBV7-3
CASSLSQLAALTGELFF
TGTGCCAGCAGCCTTTCGCAGTTAGCGGCTCTAACCGGGGAGCTGTTTTTT
>TRBJ2-1|TRBD1|NA|TRBV7-3
CASSPTGGGNNEQFF
TGTGCCAGCAGCCCTACAGGGGGCGGGAACAATGAGCAGTTCTTC
>TRBJ1-2|NA|once|TRBV6-4
CASSDSRMRGGGYTF
TGTGCCAGCAGTGACTCGAGGATGAGGGGAGGAGGCTACACCTTC
>TRBJ1-1|NA|NA|TRBV10-3
CAISPATGEAFF
TGTGCCATCAGTCCTGCGACAGGTGAAGCTTTCTTT
>TRBJ2-5|NA|NA|TRBV27
CASSPKSKVAGQETQYF
TGTGCCAGCAGTCCGAAATCGAAGGTGGCGGGGCAAGAGACCCAGTACTTC
>TRBJ1-6|TRBD1|NA|TRBV9
CASSVQGQGNSPLHF
TGTGCCAGCAGCGTTCAAGGACAGGGTAATTCACCCCTCCACTTT
>TRBJ1-1|NA|NA|TRBV4-1
CASSQVQGRYTEAFF
TGCGCCAGCAGCCAGGTACAGGGAAGGTACACTGAAGCTTTCTTT
>TRBJ1-6|NA|NA|TRBV6-5
CASSYSFRVGDSPLHF
TGTGCCAGCAGTTACTCCTTTCGGGTGGGTGATTCACCCCTCCACTTT
>TRBJ2-7|TRBD1|NA|TRBV11-2
CASRDRVGEQYF
TGTGCCAGCAGAGACAGGGTCGGCGAGCAGTACTTC
>TRBJ2-2|TRBD2|NA|TRBV4-1
CASSQEEGLAGGCTGELFF
TGCGCCAGCAGCCAAGAAGAAGGACTAGCGGGGGGTTGCACCGGGGAGCTGTTTTTT
>TRBJ1-2|TRBD1|NA|TRBV7-3
CASSPGQGNYGYTF
TGTGCCAGCAGCCCGGGACAGGGGAACTATGGCTACACCTTC
>TRBJ1-2|TRBD1|NA|TRBV7-9
CASSLSGTAVANYGYTF
TGTGCCAGCAGCTTATCTGGGACAGCTGTAGCTAACTATGGCTACACCTTC
>TRBJ2-5|TRBD1|NA|TRBV18
CASSPRLTGAGTETQYF
TGTGCCAGCTCACCACGCCTTACAGGGGCGGGTACGGAGACCCAGTACTTC
>TRBJ2-2|TRBD1|NA|TRBV4-2
CASSHATTGGTGELFF
TGTGCCAGCAGCCATGCCACGACAGGGGGCACCGGGGAGCTGTTTTTT
>TRBJ2-2|NA|NA|TRBV3-1/TRBV3-2
CASSQVPPGYNTGELFF
TGTGCCAGCAGCCAAGTGCCACCGGGGTATAACACCGGGGAGCTGTTTTTT
>TRBJ2-2|TRBD2|NA|TRBV6-5
CASIRSSLAGGELFF
TGTGCCAGCATAAGGTCCTCCCTAGCGGGAGGGGAGCTGTTTTTT
>TRBJ2-7|TRBD1|NA|TRBV30
CAWWTGSSYEQYF
TGTGCCTGGTGGACAGGGAGCTCCTACGAGCAGTACTTC